The 26 T cell receptor beta chains given below trace back to one sample, sequenced in a study of T cell changes during pregnancy in multiple sclerosis. TCRdb's table, derived via immunoSEQ multiplex PCR, lists solely in-frame clones and lacks some. The repertoire holds some 120,000 clones, with approximately 96% as singletons. Source: peripheral blood, taken after pregnancy. The receptor set was obtained from a female donor with multiple sclerosis, enrolled in a pregnancy study.

V usage is TRBV27 and J usage is TRBJ2-3; 9 nucleotides match TRBD2. The germline gives CDR1 MNHEY, CDR2 SMNVEV (reference sequence). With V trimmed by 0 bases and J by 3 bases, 4 bases remained unmatched. The CDR3 runs to 16 residues. The CDR3 DNA follows: TGTGCCAGCAGTTTATCGTCGAGCGGGGGGACAGATACGCAGTATTTT. This translates into CASSLSSSGGTDTQYF.

The CDR3 region has the DNA TGTGCCAGCAGCCAAGGTGGGGGAGGGCCAGGAGATACGCAGTATTTT. Translating gives CASSQGGGGPGDTQYF. The rearrangement links TRBV4-2 to TRBJ2-3; 7 positions agree with TRBD2. Germline V gene sequence: CDR1 LGHNA, CDR2 YNFKEQ. The CDR3 is made up of 16 amino acids. V shed 1 base and J 5 bases; nucleotides not matched to a gene: 9.

This chain uses TRBV21-1 with TRBJ2-3; the table's D call, TRBD2, has no DNA check behind it. TRBV21-1 is assigned pseudogene status. The CDR3 covers 14 residues. CDR3 loop: CASSNGVSTDTQYF. The DNA of the CDR3 is TGTGCCAGCAGCAACGGGGTTAGCACAGATACGCAGTATTTT.

The chain carries TRBV5-6 and TRBJ2-3; perhaps TRBD1 as D (6 bases). CDR3 size: 15 residues. V shed 0 bases and J shed 2 bases, with 10 bases lying between them. CDR1 is SGHDT and CDR2 is YYEEEE in the germline V gene. Here the CDR3 reads CASSLDRVSTDTQYF. The CDR3 region has the DNA TGTGCCAGCAGCTTGGACAGGGTATCCACAGATACGCAGTATTTT. The variable domain in full, with the rest retrieved from reference TRBV5-6 and TRBJ2-3, is DAGVTQSPTHLIKTRGQQVTLRCSPKSGHDTVSWYQQALGQGPQFIFQYYEEEERQRGNFPDRFSGHQFPNYSSELNVNALLLGDSALYLCASSLDRVSTDTQYFGPGTRLTVL.

This chain uses TRBV14 with TRBJ1-3, with D tentatively TRBD1 (6 bases). The CDR3 contains 20 residues. CDR1 SGHDN and CDR2 FVKESK come from the germline V gene. V gave up 1 base and J gave up 0 bases, with 22 bases separating them. The CDR3 here is CASSQAYRTEYTLSGNTIYF. CDR3 nucleotide sequence: TGTGCCAGCAGCCAAGCTTACAGGACAGAGTACACGCTCTCTGGAAACACCATATATTTT. Complete variable domain (other parts from reference TRBV14 and TRBJ1-3): EAGVTQFPSHSVIEKGQTVTLRCDPISGHDNLYWYRRVMGKEIKFLLHFVKESKQDESGMPNNRFLAERTGGTYSTLKVQPAELEDSGVYFCASSQAYRTEYTLSGNTIYFGEGSWLTVV.

The chain employs TRBV5-1 and TRBJ1-3, with TRBD1 identical over 7 bases. The CDR3 length is 15 residues. J gave up 3 bases and V 0 bases, and 3 bases lay outside the gene matches. CDR1 SGHRS and CDR2 YFSETQ come from the germline V gene. The CDR3: CASSLDRGIGNTIYF. CDR3 DNA sequence: TGCGCCAGCAGCTTGGACAGGGGAATTGGAAACACCATATATTTT.

This chain connects TRBV7-9 to TRBJ2-7; D is ambiguous. V was shortened by 0 bases and J by 5 bases, with 11 bases between the two germline ends. The germline gives CDR1 SEHNR, CDR2 FQNEAQ (reference sequence). The CDR3 extends over 14 amino acids. The chain's CDR3 is CASSLARQTDEQYF. CDR3 DNA sequence: TGTGCCAGCAGCTTAGCGCGGCAAACGGACGAGCAGTACTTC.

This chain links TRBV7-9 with TRBJ2-7; the match to TRBD2 covers 13 bases. V lost 5 bases, J lost 7 bases, and 5 bases stayed unmatched. Germline CDR1 SEHNR, CDR2 FQNEAQ (reference sequence). CDR3 length: 14 amino acids. CDR3 coding DNA: TGTGCCAGCAGCCGAGGACTAGCGGGAGAGGAGCAGTACTTC. As protein: CASSRGLAGEEQYF.

The chain carries TRBV6-5 and TRBJ1-2; D is ambiguous. From germline, CDR1 is MNHEY and CDR2 SVGAGI. The CDR3 loop spans 14 amino acids. Trimming removed 7 bases from V and 3 bases from J, with 15 bases in between. CDR3 DNA: TGTGCCAGCACCGACGGGGTAGGGTACTATGGCTACACCTTC. It codes for CASTDGVGYYGYTF.

This clone was counted once. This CDR3 is CASSNGGTNTYEQYF. CDR3 DNA sequence: TGTGCCAGCAGCAATGGGGGGACTAACACCTACGAGCAGTACTTC. The chain couples TRBV21-1 to TRBJ2-7; the D call in the table, TRBD2, was not verified against the DNA. TRBV21-1 is a listed pseudogene. There are 15 residues in the CDR3.

The V and J genes are TRBV28 and TRBJ1-3; no reliable D call. Trimming removed 6 bases at V and 4 bases at J, with 4 bases between. CDR1 MDHEN and CDR2 SYDVKM come from the germline V gene. The CDR3 sequence is 11 residues long. This chain's CDR3 is CASSRGNTIYF. The CDR3 coding sequence is TGTGCCAGCAGCAGAGGAAACACCATATATTTT.

This clone appeared a single time. This chain uses TRBV6-5 with TRBJ2-7, with a possible D match to TRBD1 (5 bases). V was clipped by 0 bases and J by 2 bases, with 14 bases between them. Per germline, CDR1 MNHEY and CDR2 SVGAGI. The CDR3 consists of 16 residues. In DNA, the CDR3 is TGTGCCAGCAGTTACTCATCAGGGAACCTCCCCTACGAGCAGTACTTC. Its protein is CASSYSSGNLPYEQYF.

The chain couples TRBV28 to TRBJ1-2, with D unclear. Germline V gene data show CDR1 as MDHEN and CDR2 as SYDVKM. The CDR3 is 14 amino acids. V lost 10 bases to trimming and J lost 7 bases, with 22 bases between them. The CDR3 loop reads CATPSHGGLTGYTF. CDR3 DNA: TGTGCCACACCTAGCCACGGCGGCTTAACTGGCTACACCTTC.

This chain joins TRBV28 and TRBJ2-7, with D perhaps TRBD2 (6 bases). CDR3 length equals 13 residues. Trimming cost V 5 bases and J 12 bases, with 20 bases left between them. Per germline, CDR1 MDHEN and CDR2 SYDVKM. The CDR3 DNA sequence: TGTGCCAGCAGTCCCCCGCCGGGGGAGAAGAGGTACTTC. This encodes CASSPPPGEKRYF.

The chain links TRBV19 to TRBJ2-1; TRBD2 aligns across 8 bases. The CDR3 runs 13 residues. J gave up 3 bases and V 7 bases, and 2 bases lay outside the gene matches. Germline values: CDR1 LNHDA, CDR2 SQIVND (reference sequence). CDR3: CASNSGNYNEQFF. The DNA for the CDR3 is TGTGCCAGTAATAGCGGGAACTACAATGAGCAGTTCTTC.

The CDR3 sequence: CASSLGGGAGTEAFF. As DNA, the CDR3 is TGTGCCAGCAGCTTAGGTGGGGGGGCCGGCACTGAAGCTTTCTTT. The rearrangement links TRBV7-6 to TRBJ1-1, with D perhaps matching TRBD1 (6 bases). This CDR3 contains 15 residues. Germline CDR1 SGHVS, CDR2 FNYEAQ. V was trimmed by 1 base and J by 4 bases, leaving 13 bases between them.

The chain couples TRBV6-5 to TRBJ2-5, with a weak D call TRBD2 (5 bases). Trimming took off 0 bases at V and 4 bases at J, with 9 bases between the two ends. Germline CDR1 MNHEY, CDR2 SVGAGI. This CDR3 has 14 residues. In DNA, the CDR3 is TGTGCCAGCAGTTACTCGATAGGAGGAGAGACCCAGTACTTC. Protein: CASSYSIGGETQYF.

The chain carries TRBV5-1 and TRBJ2-1; TRBD1 matches at 7 bases. The CDR3 loop spans 13 amino acids. The germline V gene has CDR1 SGHRS and CDR2 YFSETQ. V gave up 4 bases and J gave up 5 bases; unmatched junction bases: 3. The CDR3 bases are TGCGCCAGCAGCGACGGGACAGACAATGAGCAGTTCTTC. Translating gives CASSDGTDNEQFF.

The rearrangement uses TRBV10-3 and TRBJ1-3, with TRBD1 as a possible D gene (6 bases). Germline V gives CDR1 ENHRY, CDR2 SYGVKD. The V end lost 7 bases, the J end lost 2 bases, and 9 bases lay between the germline ends. The CDR3 runs to 13 residues. The CDR3 DNA is TGTGCCATCAACGCAGGGGCTGGAAACACCATATATTTT. Its translation: CAINAGAGNTIYF.

This sequence joins TRBV28 and TRBJ1-5, with D maybe TRBD1 (6 bases). V lost 7 bases and J lost 2, with 15 bases in between. CDR1 and CDR2 (germline): MDHEN, SYDVKM. This CDR3 is built from 15 residues. For the CDR3, the DNA is TGTGCCAGCACTGAAACAGGGAGAGGCAATCAGCCCCAGCATTTT. Translation: CASTETGRGNQPQHF.

This clone was detected once. The genes are TRBV5-1 and TRBJ2-2; 9 bases match TRBD1. In germline, CDR1 is SGHRS, CDR2 YFSETQ. The CDR3 is 15 residues long. The V gene end was trimmed by 2 bases and the J gene end by 5 bases; junction bases not matched to a gene: 4. The CDR3 is CASSLGTGITGELFF. CDR3 DNA: TGCGCCAGCAGCTTAGGGACAGGGATAACCGGGGAGCTGTTTTTT. Full variable domain (remainder filled in from reference TRBV5-1 and TRBJ2-2): KAGVTQTPRYLIKTRGQQVTLSCSPISGHRSVSWYQQTPGQGLQFLFEYFSETQRNKGNFPGRFSGRQFSNSRSEMNVSTLELGDSALYLCASSLGTGITGELFFGEGSRLTVL.

The J gene is TRBJ2-1, the V gene TRBV29-1; D unresolved. CDR3 size: 11 residues. Per the germline V gene, CDR1 is SQVTM and CDR2 is ANQGSEA. The ends were cut back, 5 bases at V and 10 bases at J, with 12 bases in the middle. For the CDR3, the DNA is TGCAGCGTTAGTTTAGCAGTGGAGCAGTTCTTC. It encodes CSVSLAVEQFF.

This chain joins TRBV5-1 and TRBJ2-5, with D possibly matching TRBD1 (6 bases). CDR3 length equals 14 residues. Trimming took off 4 bases at V and 4 bases at J, with 14 bases between the two ends. The V gene's germline CDR1 is SGHRS and CDR2 YFSETQ. In DNA form, the CDR3 reads TGCGCCAGCAGCGAACAGGGTAAAGTAGAGACCCAGTACTTC. As protein: CASSEQGKVETQYF.

The chain couples TRBV6-5 to TRBJ1-1; 7 bases are shared with TRBD1. J gave up 4 bases and V 7 bases, and 9 bases lay outside the gene matches. Germline loops: CDR1 MNHEY, CDR2 SVGAGI. The CDR3 spans 14 residues. CDR3 nucleotides: TGTGCCAGCATAGAGGGGGCTGGCGGCACTGAAGCTTTCTTT. Its translation is CASIEGAGGTEAFF.

The chain carries TRBV6-1 and TRBJ2-5, with 10 bases that match TRBD2. J lost 3 bases, V lost 2 bases, and 6 bases had no gene match. The V gene's germline CDR1 is MNHNS and CDR2 SASEGT. CDR3 size: 16 residues. For the CDR3, the DNA is TGTGCCAGCAGTGAATGGATAGCGGGAGGAGAAGAGACCCAGTACTTC. Amino acids: CASSEWIAGGEETQYF.

The chain uses TRBV19 and TRBJ2-5; D possibly corresponds to TRBD1 (6 bases). Germline loops: CDR1 LNHDA, CDR2 SQIVND (reference sequence). CDR3 length equals 16 residues. V was pared by 5 bases and J by 2 bases, with 18 bases between. CDR3 residues: CASSPWGSQGQETQYF. CDR3 nucleotide sequence: TGTGCCAGTAGTCCCTGGGGGTCTCAGGGGCAAGAGACCCAGTACTTC.